The text below deals with one TCR beta chain. These data originate in a study of blood T cell repertoires in COVID-19. Assay used: immunoSEQ multiplex PCR; TCRdb lists only in-frame clones, some missing. The sample includes some 340,000 clones, around 80% of them seen just once. This CDR3 comprises 16 residues. J lost 8 bases, V lost 0 bases, and 7 bases had no gene match. Germline-derived CDR1 and CDR2 are KGHDR and SFDVKD. The sequenced sample was peripheral blood. The chain recombines TRBV24-1 with TRBJ2-1; TRBD2 matches 9 bases. This TCR came from a man between 25 and 39 years old with active or convalescent COVID-19. The CDR3 DNA follows: TGTGCCACCAGTGATTTGCTTAGCGGGAGTGGCGATGAGCAGTTCTTC. Translation gives CATSDLLSGSGDEQFF.